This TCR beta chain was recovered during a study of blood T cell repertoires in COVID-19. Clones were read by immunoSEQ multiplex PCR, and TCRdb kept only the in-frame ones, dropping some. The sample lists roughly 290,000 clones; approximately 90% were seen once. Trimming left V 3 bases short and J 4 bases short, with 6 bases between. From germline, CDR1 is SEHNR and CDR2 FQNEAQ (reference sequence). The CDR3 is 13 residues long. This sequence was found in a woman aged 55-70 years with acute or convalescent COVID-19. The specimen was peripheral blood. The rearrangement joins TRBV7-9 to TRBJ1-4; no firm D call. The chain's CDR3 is CASSFSLNEKLFF. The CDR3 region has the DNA TGTGCCAGCAGCTTTTCCCTTAATGAAAAACTGTTTTTT.